The next 5 T cell receptor beta chains were all read from a single sample in a study of OX40 agonist ivuxolimab in advanced cancers. Repertoires were generated with immunoSEQ multiplex PCR, while TCRdb's copy carries only in-frame clones and drops some. The sample carries 65,000 to 75,000 clones, approximately 78% recorded once. The source material was CD4+ or CD8+ T cells sorted from blood, sampled in a trial of the OX40 agonist ivuxolimab. The receptor source for this set is an adult with an advanced solid tumor such as melanoma, head and neck, liver or kidney cancer.

This clone turned up a few times. The chain couples TRBV4-3 to TRBJ2-3; D is uncertain. This CDR3 is built from 13 residues. The germline V gene has CDR1 LGHNA and CDR2 YSLEER. Trimming stripped 0 bases from V and 7 bases from J, with 8 bases between. CDR3 nucleotides: TGCGCCAGCAGCCAAGAAACGACGAATACGCAGTATTTT. It is translated as CASSQETTNTQYF.

This rearrangement joins TRBV7-9 to TRBJ1-1, with TRBD1 as a possible D gene (5 bases). The V end was cut by 5 bases, the J end by 0 bases, with 13 bases between. Germline V gene sequence: CDR1 SEHNR, CDR2 FQNEAQ (reference sequence). This CDR3 contains 15 residues. DNA for the CDR3: TGTGCCAGCAGCCGCGGACGGGGACTGAACACTGAAGCTTTCTTT. It yields the protein CASSRGRGLNTEAFF. The full variable domain, its missing parts supplied by reference TRBV7-9 and TRBJ1-1, is DTGVSQNPRHKITKRGQNVTFRCDPISEHNRLYWYRQTLGQGPEFLTYFQNEAQLEKSRLLSDRFSAERPKGSFSTLEIQRTEQGDSAMYLCASSRGRGLNTEAFFGQGTRLTVV.

This rearrangement joins TRBV10-1 to TRBJ2-3; 13 bases agree with TRBD2. The V gene's germline CDR1 is WNHNN and CDR2 SYGVQD (reference sequence). The V gene end was trimmed by 5 bases and the J gene end by 6 bases; junction bases not matched to a gene: 8. The CDR3 extends over 16 amino acids. The DNA of the CDR3 is TGCGCCAGCAGTCCTACGACTAGCGGGGGGCTGGATACGCAGTATTTT. Its translation: CASSPTTSGGLDTQYF.

V usage is TRBV27 and J usage is TRBJ2-1; 14 nucleotides agree with TRBD2. Germline-derived CDR1 and CDR2 are MNHEY and SMNVEV (reference sequence). The CDR3 has 19 residues. Trimming removed 4 bases from V and 5 bases from J; junction bases left unmatched: 13. This CDR3 is CASSSAGTSGSFFDNEQFF. CDR3 coding DNA: TGTGCCAGCAGTTCCGCCGGGACTAGCGGGAGTTTCTTTGACAATGAGCAGTTCTTC.

The chain uses TRBV4-1 and TRBJ1-4; D is uncertain. CDR3 length: 14 amino acids. The V end lost 5 bases, the J end lost 6 bases, and 13 bases lay between the germline ends. Germline CDR1 and CDR2: MGHRA and YSYEKL. The CDR3 reads CASSGFPVYEKLFF. In DNA form, the CDR3 reads TGCGCCAGCAGCGGCTTCCCAGTTTATGAAAAACTGTTTTTT.